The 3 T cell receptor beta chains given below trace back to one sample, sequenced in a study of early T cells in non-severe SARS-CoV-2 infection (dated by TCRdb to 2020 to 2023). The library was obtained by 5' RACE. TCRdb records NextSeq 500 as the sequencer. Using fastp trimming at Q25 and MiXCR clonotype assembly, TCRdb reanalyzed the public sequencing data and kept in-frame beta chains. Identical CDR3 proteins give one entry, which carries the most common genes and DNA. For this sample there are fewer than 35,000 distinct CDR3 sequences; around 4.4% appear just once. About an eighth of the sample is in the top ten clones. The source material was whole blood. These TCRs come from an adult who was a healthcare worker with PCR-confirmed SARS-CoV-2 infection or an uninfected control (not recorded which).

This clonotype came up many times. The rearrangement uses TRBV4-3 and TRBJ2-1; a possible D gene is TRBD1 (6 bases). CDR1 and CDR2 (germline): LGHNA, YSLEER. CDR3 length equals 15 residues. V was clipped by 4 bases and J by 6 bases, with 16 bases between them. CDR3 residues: CASSPGQFGPNEQFF. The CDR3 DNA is TGCGCCAGCAGCCCGGGACAATTCGGACCCAATGAGCAGTTCTTC.

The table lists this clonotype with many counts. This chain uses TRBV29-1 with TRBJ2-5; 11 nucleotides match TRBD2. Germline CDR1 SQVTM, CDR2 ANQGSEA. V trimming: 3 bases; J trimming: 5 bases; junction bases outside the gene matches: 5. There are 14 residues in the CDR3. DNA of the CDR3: TGCAGCGTTGACCTCAGACTAGCGGGGGAGACCCAGTACTTC. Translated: CSVDLRLAGETQYF. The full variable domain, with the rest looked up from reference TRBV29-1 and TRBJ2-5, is SAVISQKPSRDICQRGTSLTIQCQVDSQVTMMFWYRQQPGQSLTLIATANQGSEATYESGFVIDKFPISRPNLTFSTLTVSNMSPEDSSIYLCSVDLRLAGETQYFGPGTRLLVL.

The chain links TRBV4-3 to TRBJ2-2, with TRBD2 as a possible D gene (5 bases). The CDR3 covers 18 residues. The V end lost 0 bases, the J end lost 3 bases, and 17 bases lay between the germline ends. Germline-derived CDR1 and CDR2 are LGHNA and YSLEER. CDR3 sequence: CASSQDGLGDIDTGELFF. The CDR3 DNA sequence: TGCGCCAGCAGCCAAGATGGCCTCGGGGATATCGACACCGGGGAGCTGTTTTTT.